What follows are 32 T cell receptor beta chains derived from one specimen sequenced in a study of vaccination and CD4 T cells after COVID-19. Treatment defined: approximately nine-day PBMC culture with coronavirus spike peptide pools or control peptides (ViraFEST assay). Cultured CD4+ T cells had their DNA profiled by the Oncomine TCR Beta short-read assay. Each CDR3 protein is one row after TCRdb ran MiXCR on the PCR reads. Of about 10,000 distinct CDR3 sequences listed, approximately 30% were seen once; the top ten hold around a tenth. These TCRs are of unknown antigen specificity. The starting material was CD4+ T cells from blood, cultured in vitro, obtained after SARS-CoV-2 vaccination. The receptor source for this set is a human donor who had recovered from COVID-19.

This chain joins TRBV12-3 or TRBV12-4 and TRBJ2-1, with TRBD2 as a possible D gene (5 bases). Between the trimmed V and J ends, which lost 5 bases and 8 bases, there was a span of 10 bases. The CDR3 sequence is 12 residues long. CDR3 residues: CASSTSGYEQFF. In DNA form, the CDR3 reads TGTGCCAGCAGTACTAGTGGCTATGAGCAGTTCTTC.

The chain links TRBV27 to TRBJ2-5, with a tentative D call TRBD1 (6 bases). The germline V gene encodes CDR1 MNHEY and CDR2 SMNVEV (reference sequence). This CDR3 has 14 amino acids. Trimming shortened V by 2 bases and J by 5 bases, and 12 bases separated the two germline ends. The CDR3 DNA reads TGTGCCAGCAGTTTAGACAGGTGGGGGGAGACCCAGTACTTC. It specifies CASSLDRWGETQYF.

The chain links TRBV20-1 to TRBJ2-1; the D gene is possibly TRBD2 (6 bases). V lost 5 bases, J lost 6 bases, and 14 bases lay in between. CDR1 and CDR2 (germline): DFQATT, SNEGSKA (reference sequence). The CDR3 length is 13 residues. Written as DNA, the CDR3 is TGCAGTGCTGCCGGACTGCGGGGCAATGAGCAGTTCTTC. The encoded protein is CSAAGLRGNEQFF.

The rearrangement uses TRBV5-8 and TRBJ2-7, with no clear D. Trimming pared 1 base from V and 3 bases from J, leaving 11 bases between. Germline V gives CDR1 SGHTS, CDR2 YDEGEE. This CDR3 region has 14 residues. CDR3 residues: CASSLLGGNYEQYF. The CDR3 DNA is TGTGCCAGCAGCTTGTTGGGTGGAAACTACGAGCAGTACTTC. The whole variable domain, filled in from reference TRBV5-8 and TRBJ2-7, reads EAGVTQSPTHLIKTRGQQATLRCSPISGHTSVYWYQQALGLGLQFLLWYDEGEERNRGNFPPRFSGRQFPNYSSELNVNALELEDSALYLCASSLLGGNYEQYFGPGTRLTVT.

This clonotype was observed a handful of times. The chain carries TRBV11-2 and TRBJ1-2, with D possibly matching TRBD1 (6 bases). Trimming removed 4 bases at V and 8 bases at J, with 23 bases between. The CDR3 spans 16 residues. Germline loops: CDR1 SGHAT, CDR2 FQNNGV. The CDR3 reads CASSSPLTAGARGYTF. In DNA form, the CDR3 reads TGTGCCAGCAGCTCACCCCTAACCGCGGGGGCGCGGGGCTACACCTTC. The variable domain in full, completed from reference TRBV11-2 and TRBJ1-2, reads EAGVAQSPRYKIIEKRQSVAFWCNPISGHATLYWYQQILGQGPKLLIQFQNNGVVDDSQLPKDRFSAERLKGVDSTLKIQPAKLEDSAVYLCASSSPLTAGARGYTFGSGTRLTVV.

This clonotype has just a few counts. The chain joins TRBV7-3 to TRBJ2-1, with 11 nucleotides matching TRBD2. Germline V CDR1 and CDR2: SGHTA, FQGTGA. After removal of 3 bases from V and 7 bases from J, the junction contained 2 bases not matched to a gene. There are 14 residues in the CDR3. The CDR3 nucleotides are TGTGCCAGCAGCTTGACTAGCGGGATTAATGAGCAGTTCTTC. It codes for CASSLTSGINEQFF.

With respect to this clonotype: The junction shows a germline mismatch at one end, possibly a read error. The chain is built from TRBV11-3 and TRBJ2-1, with D perhaps TRBD1 or TRBD2 (5 bases each). The CDR3 length is 16 residues. Germline assignment: CDR1 SGHNT and CDR2 YENEEA. Here the CDR3 DNA reads TGTGTCAGCAGCTTAGGACAATATAGCGCTGACGATGAGCAGTTCTTC. The encoded protein is CVSSLGQYSADDEQFF.

This chain connects TRBV6-1 to TRBJ1-5; D gene uncertain. CDR3 size: 14 residues. CDR1 and CDR2 from the germline V gene are MNHNS and SASEGT. V was pared by 8 bases and J by 3 bases, with 14 bases between. The CDR3 loop reads CASCSRQSNQPQHF. For the CDR3, the DNA is TGTGCCAGCTGCTCAAGGCAGTCCAATCAGCCCCAGCATTTT.

CDR3 loop: CASSLQGSEQPQHF. Written as DNA, the CDR3 is TGTGCCAGCAGCTTACAGGGTTCGGAGCAGCCCCAGCATTTT. V is TRBV7-2 and J is TRBJ1-5; D is perhaps TRBD1 (5 bases). Germline V gene data show CDR1 as SGHTA and CDR2 as FQGNSA. This CDR3 spans 14 amino acids. V gave up 2 bases and J gave up 7 bases, with 12 bases separating them.

CDR3 loop: CSAIRATNEKLFF. CDR3 nucleotides: TGCAGTGCTATCAGGGCAACTAATGAAAAACTGTTTTTT. The V gene is TRBV20-1, the J gene TRBJ1-4; D may be TRBD1 (5 bases). Germline CDR1 DFQATT, CDR2 SNEGSKA (reference sequence). V was cut by 4 bases and J by 0 bases, with 6 bases left in between. There are 13 residues in the CDR3.

The V call is TRBV6-5, the J call TRBJ2-7; TRBD2 aligns across 9 bases. Germline V gene sequence: CDR1 MNHEY, CDR2 SVGAGI. J gave up 2 bases and V 0 bases, and 8 bases lay outside the gene matches. The CDR3 is 17 amino acids. The CDR3 sequence: CASSYSKASGVTYEQYF. The DNA for the CDR3 is TGTGCCAGCAGTTACTCGAAGGCTAGCGGGGTGACCTACGAGCAGTACTTC.

This clonotype appeared a few times. This chain links TRBV20-1 with TRBJ2-3; TRBD2 matches 7 bases. Trimming removed 1 base from V and 0 bases from J; junction bases left unmatched: 4. Germline CDR1 is DFQATT and CDR2 is SNEGSKA (reference sequence). The CDR3 loop spans 15 amino acids. The chain's CDR3 is CSARVAGVSTDTQYF. CDR3 sequence (DNA): TGCAGTGCTAGAGTAGCGGGCGTTAGCACAGATACGCAGTATTTT.

V is TRBV19 and J is TRBJ2-2; tentatively, D is TRBD1 or TRBD2 (5 bases each). This CDR3 region has 14 residues. Germline lookup yields CDR1 LNHDA and CDR2 SQIVND (reference sequence). Trimming cost V 3 bases and J 8 bases, with 13 bases left between them. This chain's CDR3 is CASSIKSEGGELFF. The CDR3 coding sequence is TGTGCCAGTAGTATCAAGTCCGAGGGGGGGGAGCTGTTTTTT.

J is TRBJ2-5 and V is TRBV7-2, with 10 bases that match TRBD2. The CDR3 length is 15 residues. The germline CDR1 and CDR2 sequences are SGHTA and FQGNSA. V gave up 6 bases and J gave up 3 bases; unmatched junction bases: 7. The CDR3 nucleotides are TGTGCCAGCAGTCCAACTAGCGGGACAAAAGAGACCCAGTACTTC. Translated, it gives CASSPTSGTKETQYF. Together with reference TRBV7-2 and TRBJ2-5, the CDR3 gives the full variable domain: GAGVSQSPSNKVTEKGKDVELRCDPISGHTALYWYRQSLGQGLEFLIYFQGNSAPDKSGLPSDRFSAERTGGSVSTLTIQRTQQEDSAVYLCASSPTSGTKETQYFGPGTRLLVL.

This clonotype was detected only a few times. The chain couples TRBV6-2 or TRBV6-3 to TRBJ1-2; D is ambiguous. CDR3 length: 12 amino acids. Germline V CDR1 and CDR2: MNHEY, SVGEGT. V lost 7 bases to trimming and J lost 4 bases, with 10 bases between them. The CDR3 DNA reads TGTGCCAGCAACAACCGGGTCTATGGCTACACCTTC. Its translation is CASNNRVYGYTF.

The genes are TRBV19 and TRBJ1-1, with D tentatively TRBD1 (6 bases). Trimming stripped 5 bases from V and 4 bases from J, with 14 bases between. This CDR3 comprises 14 residues. Germline CDR1 reads LNHDA; CDR2 reads SQIVND (reference sequence). CDR3 protein: CASSDNRDRTEAFF. In DNA form, the CDR3 reads TGTGCCAGTAGTGACAACAGGGATCGCACTGAAGCTTTCTTT. Full variable domain (remainder filled in from reference TRBV19 and TRBJ1-1): DGGITQSPKYLFRKEGQNVTLSCEQNLNHDAMYWYRQDPGQGLRLIYYSQIVNDFQKGDIAEGYSVSREKKESFPLTVTSAQKNPTAFYLCASSDNRDRTEAFFGQGTRLTVV.

This clonotype has only a few counts. The V and J genes are TRBV7-2 and TRBJ1-1; D perhaps matches TRBD1 (6 bases). V dropped 5 bases and J dropped 5 bases, with 18 bases sitting between them. The CDR3 covers 15 residues. Germline V CDR1 and CDR2: SGHTA, FQGNSA. The DNA for the CDR3 is TGTGCCAGCAGCGGCTACAGGGCTCAGGAGACTGAAGCTTTCTTT. Amino acids: CASSGYRAQETEAFF.

The rearrangement uses TRBV4-2 and TRBJ2-7; 7 positions agree with TRBD1. V shed 3 bases, J shed 2 bases, and the junction held 13 bases outside the gene matches. Germline CDR1 is LGHNA and CDR2 is YNFKEQ. CDR3 size: 17 residues. The CDR3 nucleotides are TGTGCCAGCAGCCACTACCATTTAGGGGGCGGCCCCTACGAGCAGTACTTC. It translates to CASSHYHLGGGPYEQYF.

In DNA, the CDR3 is TGCAGTGCTCCCCCACAGGGCCTAAATCAGCCCCAGCATTTT. Its translation is CSAPPQGLNQPQHF. The V gene is TRBV20-1, the J gene TRBJ1-5, with D possibly matching TRBD1 (6 bases). Trimming shortened V by 5 bases and J by 4 bases, and 15 bases separated the two germline ends. The CDR3 extends over 14 amino acids. The germline CDR1 and CDR2 sequences are DFQATT and SNEGSKA (reference sequence).

About this clonotype itself: Relative to the germline gene, one junction end is altered; a read error may explain this. The chain is built from TRBV7-7 and TRBJ2-2; 14 bases line up with TRBD2. Per the germline V gene, CDR1 is SSHAT and CDR2 is FNYEAQ (reference sequence). The CDR3 length is 16 residues. The CDR3 coding sequence is TGTGCTAGCAGCCCCTCGGGACTAGCGGGGGCGGGGGAGCTGTTTTTT. Protein sequence: CASSPSGLAGAGELFF.

This clonotype was picked up a small number of times. The rearrangement joins TRBV20-1 to TRBJ2-1, with 9 bases identical to TRBD2. CDR3 length: 16 residues. Per germline, CDR1 DFQATT and CDR2 SNEGSKA (reference sequence). The V and J ends lost 5 bases and 0 bases, in that order; junction bases with no gene match: 8. CDR3 sequence reads: CSAGPLAGSSYNEQFF. CDR3 nucleotides: TGCAGTGCTGGACCGCTAGCGGGAAGCTCCTACAATGAGCAGTTCTTC.

The gene calls are TRBV27 and TRBJ2-7; weak D call: TRBD1 (6 bases). This CDR3 spans 14 amino acids. V was clipped by 2 bases and J by 7 bases, with 15 bases between them. Germline loops: CDR1 MNHEY, CDR2 SMNVEV (reference sequence). CDR3 sequence: CASSLQGPLSEQYF. DNA for the CDR3: TGTGCCAGCAGTTTACAGGGGCCTCTTTCAGAGCAGTACTTC.

This clonotype is medium-sized in the sample. V gene TRBV7-3 combines with J gene TRBJ2-1; no firm D call. This CDR3 comprises 13 residues. Trimming cost V 4 bases and J 4 bases, with 8 bases left between them. Germline V lookup: CDR1 SGHTA, CDR2 FQGTGA. CDR3 DNA sequence: TGTGCCAGCAGCTATCACAAGTACAATGAGCAGTTCTTC. This gives the protein CASSYHKYNEQFF. Complete variable domain (other parts from reference TRBV7-3 and TRBJ2-1): GAGVSQTPSNKVTEKGKYVELRCDPISGHTALYWYRQSLGQGPEFLIYFQGTGAADDSGLPNDRFFAVRPEGSVSTLKIQRTERGDSAVYLCASSYHKYNEQFFGPGTRLTVL.

This clonotype was seen a handful of times. V usage is TRBV2 and J usage is TRBJ1-5; the match to TRBD1 covers 9 bases. Trimming cost V 4 bases and J 6 bases; bases outside gene matches: 7. The CDR3 is made up of 15 amino acids. The germline gives CDR1 SNHLY, CDR2 FYNNEI. The CDR3 DNA sequence: TGTGCCAGCAGTGTAGGCGGACAGGGGAGTCAGCCCCAGCATTTT. Translation gives CASSVGGQGSQPQHF.

The J gene is TRBJ1-2, the V gene TRBV19, with 9 nucleotides matching TRBD1. The CDR3 runs 15 residues. The germline CDR1 and CDR2 sequences are LNHDA and SQIVND (reference sequence). V was pared by 4 bases and J by 4 bases, with 7 bases of the junction left unmatched. The CDR3 sequence is CASSTGQGRLYGYTF. The DNA of the CDR3 is TGTGCCAGTAGTACCGGACAGGGGCGACTCTATGGCTACACCTTC. Filled out from reference TRBV19 and TRBJ1-2, the complete variable domain reads DGGITQSPKYLFRKEGQNVTLSCEQNLNHDAMYWYRQDPGQGLRLIYYSQIVNDFQKGDIAEGYSVSREKKESFPLTVTSAQKNPTAFYLCASSTGQGRLYGYTFGSGTRLTVV.

The chain joins TRBV5-1 to TRBJ1-2; tentative D call: TRBD1 (5 bases). The CDR3 consists of 14 residues. Germline V gene data show CDR1 as SGHRS and CDR2 as YFSETQ. Trimming took off 0 bases at V and 2 bases at J, with 8 bases between the two ends. The CDR3 region has the DNA TGCGCCAGCAGCTTGGCCGGGGGAAACTATGGCTACACCTTC. This gives the protein CASSLAGGNYGYTF.

V usage is TRBV6-4 and J usage is TRBJ2-7; a weak D match, TRBD2 (5 bases). V lost 7 bases and J 3 bases, leaving 13 bases between the germline ends. The CDR3 is 13 residues long. Germline CDR1 MRHNA, CDR2 SNTAGT. CDR3 protein: CASTLYRDYEQYF. CDR3 DNA: TGTGCCAGCACCCTGTACCGGGACTACGAGCAGTACTTC.

The chain employs TRBV27 and TRBJ2-7; TRBD1 aligns across 7 bases. Trimming cost V 4 bases and J 4 bases; bases outside gene matches: 13. The CDR3 contains 16 residues. Germline assignment: CDR1 MNHEY and CDR2 SMNVEV (reference sequence). CDR3 bases: TGTGCCAGCAGTTCACCCTACAGGGGCTTGAGTTACGAGCAGTACTTC. Amino acids: CASSSPYRGLSYEQYF.

A few counts support this clonotype. The CDR3 DNA is TGTGCCAGCAGTTCCCCCGGGGAAGAGACCCAGTACTTC. Its protein product is CASSSPGEETQYF. The chain has TRBV6-5 and TRBJ2-5; possible D gene TRBD2, 5 bases. The CDR3 is 13 amino acids. Germline V gene data show CDR1 as MNHEY and CDR2 as SVGAGI. V was pared by 4 bases and J by 3 bases, with 9 bases between.

This sequence joins TRBV7-3 and TRBJ2-1; D is unclear. The CDR3 extends over 15 amino acids. Germline V gene lookup returns CDR1 SGHTA and CDR2 FQGTGA. V lost 5 bases, J lost 8 bases, and 19 bases lay in between. The CDR3 region has the DNA TGTGCCAGCAGCCCTGCCGTGAGGTGGCAGGATGAGCAGTTCTTC. Protein product: CASSPAVRWQDEQFF.

This clonotype was seen more than once but under ten times. The chain joins TRBV6-2 or TRBV6-3 to TRBJ1-6; tentative D call: TRBD1 (6 bases). Trimming cost V 4 bases and J 9 bases, with 13 bases left between them. Germline values: CDR1 MNHEY, CDR2 SVGEGT. The CDR3 contains 14 residues. The CDR3 loop is CASSSGTPFSPLHF. CDR3 DNA: TGTGCCAGCAGTTCCGGGACACCCTTTTCACCCCTCCACTTT.

The chain recombines TRBV7-2 with TRBJ1-5; D unclear. This CDR3 is 15 amino acids long. CDR1 and CDR2 from the germline V gene are SGHTA and FQGNSA. The V end lost 7 bases, the J end lost 2 bases, and 15 bases lay between the germline ends. CDR3 bases: TGTGCCAGCACCATCATACCAGGTGGCAATCAGCCCCAGCATTTT. It translates to CASTIIPGGNQPQHF.